Below are 31 T cell receptor beta chains sequenced from a single sample in a study of T-cell reconstitution after alpha-beta-depleted transplantation in children (dated by TCRdb to the mid-2010s). The treatment or condition label for this specimen denotes: allogeneic hematopoietic cell transplantation with graft depleted of TCRalphabeta T cells and CD19 B cells. The receptor library was made with PCR. This sample was sequenced with an Illumina HiSeq 2500. TCR library preparation used molecular barcoding, with unique molecular identifiers applied to normalize quantification of the TCRbeta repertoire. TCRdb itself trimmed the public reads at Q25 with fastp, ran MiXCR and retained productive beta chains. Entries that share a CDR3 protein sequence are merged under the most common genes and DNA. This sample is represented by about 440,000 distinct CDR3 sequences; 43% of them were singletons. The top ten hold 27% of the sample.

The starting material was PBMCs, obtained before TCRalphabeta/CD19-depleted stem cell transplant. The receptors here all came from a girl aged 2 to 10 with aplastic anemia, due to receive a stem cell transplant.

This clonotype has a single count. The V call is TRBV7-9, the J call TRBJ2-7, with TRBD1 matching 7 bases. The germline V gene has CDR1 SEHNR and CDR2 FQNEAQ (reference sequence). V was clipped by 5 bases and J by 2 bases; unmatched bases: 6. The CDR3 contains 14 residues. In DNA form, the CDR3 reads TGTGCCAGCAGCGACGGGGACAGCCCCTACGAGCAGTACTTC. The encoded protein is CASSDGDSPYEQYF. The whole variable domain, remainder taken from reference TRBV7-9 and TRBJ2-7, is DTGVSQNPRHKITKRGQNVTFRCDPISEHNRLYWYRQTLGQGPEFLTYFQNEAQLEKSRLLSDRFSAERPKGSFSTLEIQRTEQGDSAMYLCASSDGDSPYEQYFGPGTRLTVT.

The chain uses TRBV7-2 and TRBJ2-1; a weak D match, TRBD2 (6 bases). Germline V lookup: CDR1 SGHTA, CDR2 FQGNSA. The CDR3 has 15 amino acids. V gave up 0 bases and J gave up 4 bases, with 10 bases separating them. The CDR3 region has the DNA TGTGCCAGCAGCTTAGCCTTTGGGGGGTACAATGAGCAGTTCTTC. Translating gives CASSLAFGGYNEQFF.

The chain carries TRBV30 and TRBJ2-4; 7 bases align to TRBD1. From germline, CDR1 is GTSNPN and CDR2 SVGIG (reference sequence). The J segment lost 8 bases and the V segment lost 2 bases, leaving 12 bases of the junction unmatched. The CDR3 spans 15 residues. The CDR3 coding sequence is TGTGCCTGGAGTCTCAGGACAGGAAGGACCGACATTCAGTACTTC. It encodes CAWSLRTGRTDIQYF.

The table lists this clonotype with a few counts. This chain uses TRBV20-1 with TRBJ2-7, with D possibly matching TRBD1 (6 bases). Germline V gene data show CDR1 as DFQATT and CDR2 as SNEGSKA (reference sequence). This CDR3 has 13 residues. Between the trimmed V and J ends, which lost 1 base and 2 bases, there was a span of 9 bases. The CDR3 here is CSARAGTPYEQYF. The CDR3 DNA reads as TGCAGTGCTAGAGCCGGGACACCCTACGAGCAGTACTTC.

This clonotype came up many times. This CDR3 reads CASSSLLAGGMDEQYF. In DNA form, the CDR3 reads TGTGCCAGCAGTTCCCTACTAGCGGGAGGCATGGACGAGCAGTACTTC. The chain carries TRBV28 and TRBJ2-7; 12 nucleotides match TRBD2. The trim removed 4 bases at V and 5 bases at J, leaving 9 bases unmatched. The CDR3 is 16 residues long. Germline V gene lookup returns CDR1 MDHEN and CDR2 SYDVKM. The whole variable domain, remainder taken from reference TRBV28 and TRBJ2-7, is DVKVTQSSRYLVKRTGEKVFLECVQDMDHENMFWYRQDPGLGLRLIYFSYDVKMKEKGDIPEGYSVSREKKERFSLILESASTNQTSMYLCASSSLLAGGMDEQYFGPGTRLTVT.

This chain joins TRBV6-1 and TRBJ2-2; D remains unclear. CDR1 MNHNS and CDR2 SASEGT come from the germline V gene. The length of the CDR3 is 12 residues. The V and J ends lost 2 bases and 7 bases respectively, with 5 bases between them. DNA for the CDR3: TGTGCCAGCAGTGAAACGGGCGGGGAGCTGTTTTTT. This codes for CASSETGGELFF.

V and J are TRBV5-1 and TRBJ2-7; tentative D call: TRBD1 (6 bases). CDR1 and CDR2 from the germline V gene are SGHRS and YFSETQ. The CDR3 covers 16 residues. Trimming removed 0 bases from V and 7 bases from J, with 20 bases in between. The CDR3 DNA reads as TGCGCCAGCAGCTTGGGGACAGCTCGGAACCAGGGGGAGCAGTACTTC. Translated, it gives CASSLGTARNQGEQYF.

This chain connects TRBV7-2 to TRBJ2-5; D unclear. Germline V gives CDR1 SGHTA, CDR2 FQGNSA. The ends were cut back, 2 bases at V and 1 base at J, with 14 bases in the middle. This CDR3 spans 16 amino acids. CDR3 sequence (DNA): TGTGCCAGCAGCTTACAGACGTTGCCTCCCCAAGAGACCCAGTACTTC. Its protein is CASSLQTLPPQETQYF.

The chain couples TRBV20-1 to TRBJ2-3, with 7 nucleotides matching TRBD2. The V gene's germline CDR1 is DFQATT and CDR2 SNEGSKA (reference sequence). CDR3 length: 13 residues. The ends lost 6 bases at V and 1 base at J; junction bases unmatched: 4. CDR3 sequence: CSAGGSRTDTQYF. CDR3 in DNA: TGCAGTGCCGGGGGGTCTCGCACAGATACGCAGTATTTT.

This chain uses TRBV20-1 with TRBJ1-2, with a tentative D call TRBD1 (6 bases). Germline-derived CDR1 and CDR2 are DFQATT and SNEGSKA (reference sequence). V was cut by 6 bases and J by 5 bases, with 10 bases left in between. This CDR3 is built from 11 residues. The CDR3 loop is CSAPDSYGYTF. The DNA for the CDR3 is TGCAGTGCCCCGGACAGTTATGGCTACACCTTC.

This chain connects TRBV2 to TRBJ2-3, with TRBD2 matching over 9 bases. Germline trimming cut 6 bases from V and 4 bases from J; bases unmatched to any gene: 8. Per germline, CDR1 SNHLY and CDR2 FYNNEI. The CDR3 totals 15 residues. CDR3: CASRVAGATSDTQYF. The DNA for the CDR3 is TGTGCCAGCAGGGTAGCGGGGGCCACTTCAGATACGCAGTATTTT. Full variable domain (remainder filled in from reference TRBV2 and TRBJ2-3): EPEVTQTPSHQVTQMGQEVILRCVPISNHLYFYWYRQILGQKVEFLVSFYNNEISEKSEIFDDQFSVERPDGSNFTLKIRSTKLEDSAMYFCASRVAGATSDTQYFGPGTRLTVL.

This clonotype appeared a few times. The chain carries TRBV5-1 and TRBJ1-1; no firm D call. Trimming left V 4 bases short and J 5 bases short, with 15 bases between. CDR3 length equals 14 residues. Per germline, CDR1 SGHRS and CDR2 YFSETQ. CDR3 bases: TGCGCCAGCAGCCCGGCCATGCGGGAAACTGAAGCTTTCTTT. It codes for CASSPAMRETEAFF. The full variable domain, with the rest looked up from reference TRBV5-1 and TRBJ1-1, is KAGVTQTPRYLIKTRGQQVTLSCSPISGHRSVSWYQQTPGQGLQFLFEYFSETQRNKGNFPGRFSGRQFSNSRSEMNVSTLELGDSALYLCASSPAMRETEAFFGQGTRLTVV.

A remark on this clonotype: A read error may explain this, as a much larger clone is one base away. This rearrangement joins TRBV7-6 to TRBJ2-5, with 12 positions matching TRBD2. Germline V gene data show CDR1 as SGHVS and CDR2 as FNYEAQ. The CDR3 length is 15 residues. The CDR3 sequence: CTSGAASGREETQYF. The CDR3 nucleotides read TGTACCAGCGGGGCTGCTAGCGGGAGGGAAGAGACCCAGTACTTC. Full variable domain (outside the CDR3, taken from reference TRBV7-6 and TRBJ2-5): GAGVSQSPRYKVTKRGQDVALRCDPISGHVSLYWYRQALGQGPEFLTYFNYEAQQDKSGLPNDRFSAERPEGSISTLTIQRTEQRDSAMYRCTSGAASGREETQYFGPGTRLLVL.

The genes are TRBV7-9 and TRBJ1-5, with 7 bases that match TRBD1. The CDR3 loop spans 15 amino acids. Germline-derived CDR1 and CDR2 are SEHNR and FQNEAQ (reference sequence). V lost 5 bases and J lost 0; bases outside the gene matches: 4. The CDR3 nucleotides read TGTGCCAGCAGCCCGGGGGACAGTAGCAATCAGCCCCAGCATTTT. Protein product: CASSPGDSSNQPQHF.

The chain recombines TRBV20-1 with TRBJ2-3; D not certain. The V gene lost 6 bases and the J gene lost 2 bases, with 15 bases spanning the gap. The CDR3 runs to 14 residues. Per the germline V gene, CDR1 is DFQATT and CDR2 is SNEGSKA (reference sequence). CDR3 in amino acids: CSAKPTLHTDTQYF. In DNA, the CDR3 is TGCAGTGCCAAGCCTACCCTCCACACAGATACGCAGTATTTT.

Ten or more counts support this clonotype. The V gene is TRBV7-2, the J gene TRBJ2-2; D is undetermined. The length of the CDR3 is 14 residues. V lost 5 bases and J lost 9, with 16 bases in between. Germline V gene sequence: CDR1 SGHTA, CDR2 FQGNSA. Here the CDR3 DNA reads TGTGCCAGCAGCCAGGAGTGGGATGTGAGGGAGCTGTTTTTT. It yields the protein CASSQEWDVRELFF.

The chain uses TRBV3-1 and TRBJ2-7; D may be TRBD1 or TRBD2 (5 bases each). V was cut by 4 bases and J by 7 bases, with 14 bases left in between. Germline V CDR1 and CDR2: LGHDT, YNNKEL (reference sequence). The CDR3 sequence is 13 residues long. The CDR3 DNA reads as TGTGCCAGCAGCCTTTCGAGGGGCAGGGAGCAGTACTTC. It specifies CASSLSRGREQYF.

In DNA, the CDR3 is TGCGCCAGCAGCTTGAGACAGGGGGTTAAAACTGAAGCTTTCTTT. Amino acids: CASSLRQGVKTEAFF. This chain joins TRBV5-1 and TRBJ1-1, with 9 bases identical to TRBD1. Trimming took 1 base from V and 5 from J; bases not matched to a gene: 6. Germline V gene lookup returns CDR1 SGHRS and CDR2 YFSETQ. The CDR3 extends over 15 amino acids.

This clonotype was observed many times. The chain couples TRBV30 to TRBJ2-6, with D perhaps being TRBD1 or TRBD2 (5 bases each). V dropped 8 bases and J dropped 0 bases, with 8 bases sitting between them. CDR1 and CDR2 (germline): GTSNPN, SVGIG (reference sequence). The CDR3 has 13 residues. CDR3 sequence: CAGDLSGANVLTF. CDR3 in DNA: TGTGCCGGGGACCTCTCTGGGGCCAACGTCCTGACTTTC.

This clonotype has only a few counts. The chain has TRBV14 and TRBJ1-4; perhaps TRBD1 as D (5 bases). The CDR3 is 16 amino acids. V was trimmed by 2 bases and J by 0 bases, leaving 10 bases between them. Germline-derived CDR1 and CDR2 are SGHDN and FVKESK. Written as DNA, the CDR3 is TGTGCCAGCAGCCAATTCACAGGCGCAACTAATGAAAAACTGTTTTTT. This codes for CASSQFTGATNEKLFF.

V and J are TRBV5-6 and TRBJ1-2, with D maybe TRBD1 (6 bases). Trimming cost V 4 bases and J 4 bases, with 11 bases left between them. CDR1 is SGHDT, CDR2 YYEEEE, per germline. The CDR3 has 13 residues. The CDR3 here is CASSRPGAYGYTF. CDR3 in DNA: TGTGCCAGCAGCCGCCCAGGGGCCTATGGCTACACCTTC. Supplemented by reference TRBV5-6 and TRBJ1-2, the full variable domain reads DAGVTQSPTHLIKTRGQQVTLRCSPKSGHDTVSWYQQALGQGPQFIFQYYEEEERQRGNFPDRFSGHQFPNYSSELNVNALLLGDSALYLCASSRPGAYGYTFGSGTRLTVV.

This chain links TRBV12-3 or TRBV12-4 with TRBJ1-1; maybe TRBD1 (6 bases). Trimming took off 6 bases at V and 5 bases at J, with 13 bases between the two ends. The CDR3 is 13 amino acids. CDR3 bases: TGTGCCAGCAGCGTTAGGGGGGGGACTGAAGCTTTCTTT. Translation gives CASSVRGGTEAFF.

This chain links TRBV6-2 or TRBV6-3 with TRBJ2-1, with a possible D match to TRBD1 (7 bases). Germline V gene sequence: CDR1 MNHEY, CDR2 SVGEGT. Trimming left V 0 bases short and J 9 bases short, with 9 bases between. There are 13 residues in the CDR3. The DNA of the CDR3 is TGTGCCAGCAGTTACTCGCAGGGGGGTGAGCAGTTCTTC. This codes for CASSYSQGGEQFF.

This clonotype turned up a few times. V and J are TRBV6-1 and TRBJ2-5; D uncertain. Per the germline V gene, CDR1 is MNHNS and CDR2 is SASEGT. The germline V and J ends were trimmed by 6 bases and 4 bases, with 12 bases remaining between them. CDR3 length: 13 amino acids. For the CDR3, the DNA is TGTGCCAGCAGATCCCCCACTGGAGAGACCCAGTACTTC. Translation gives CASRSPTGETQYF.

In this sample, this clonotype turned up a few times. Possible read error: a much larger clone is one base away. The V gene is TRBV29-1, the J gene TRBJ2-2; 7 positions agree with TRBD1. Germline V gene lookup returns CDR1 SQVTM and CDR2 ANQGSEA. The length of the CDR3 is 12 residues. CDR3: CSVNRGPGELVF. CDR3 DNA: TGCAGCGTTAACAGGGGTCCCGGGGAGCTGGTTTTT.

As for this clonotype: A junction boundary mismatches the germline segment, possibly from a read error. The chain uses TRBV6-1 and TRBJ2-2, with 10 bases that match TRBD2. CDR1 and CDR2 (germline): MNHNS, SASEGT. CDR3 length: 15 residues. CDR3 sequence (DNA): TGTGCCAGCAGACGGACTAGCGGAGTCTCCGGGGAGCTATTTTTT. Protein product: CASRRTSGVSGELFF.

The chain joins TRBV6-1 to TRBJ2-1, with 11 bases fitting TRBD2. The junction had 7 bases not matched to a gene; V was cut back by 10 bases and J by 5 bases. From germline, CDR1 is MNHNS and CDR2 SASEGT. This CDR3 contains 14 residues. CDR3 region: CATLAGGSNNEQFF. In DNA, the CDR3 is TGTGCCACCTTAGCGGGAGGGAGTAACAATGAGCAGTTCTTC.

This rearrangement joins TRBV6-1 to TRBJ1-4, with no clear D. From germline, CDR1 is MNHNS and CDR2 SASEGT. CDR3 length: 11 amino acids. The V and J ends lost 6 bases and 5 bases respectively, with 4 bases between them. In DNA form, the CDR3 reads TGTGCCAGCAGCTACAATGAAAAACTGTTTTTT. Translated, it gives CASSYNEKLFF.

This clonotype came up many times. The chain is built from TRBV4-3 and TRBJ1-1; no definite D call. V gave up 0 bases and J gave up 4 bases, with 12 bases separating them. This CDR3 contains 15 residues. Per germline, CDR1 LGHNA and CDR2 YSLEER. The CDR3 nucleotides are TGCGCCAGCAGCCAAGATGGTGCGGGGTCCACTGAAGCTTTCTTT. This translates into CASSQDGAGSTEAFF.

V and J are TRBV12-3 or TRBV12-4 and TRBJ1-4; no clear D gene. The CDR3 length is 14 residues. Trimming cost V 5 bases and J 8 bases, with 15 bases left between them. The CDR3 loop reads CASSLRDVAEKLFF. In nucleotides, the CDR3 is TGTGCCAGCAGTCTCCGGGATGTCGCGGAAAAACTGTTTTTT.

Many counts were recorded for this clonotype. The chain joins TRBV5-1 to TRBJ2-1; D might be TRBD2 (6 bases). The CDR3 has 16 amino acids. CDR1 is SGHRS and CDR2 is YFSETQ in the germline V gene. V shed 6 bases and J shed 4 bases, with 20 bases lying between them. For the CDR3, the DNA is TGCGCCAGCACCGATCCGAGGACTACGACTTACAATGAGCAGTTCTTC. Translating gives CASTDPRTTTYNEQFF.